This TCR beta chain was recorded in a study of cytomegalovirus exposure and HLA in healthy donors. General study points: The study put under 200 TCR beta chains on its list as cytomegalovirus-associated.

Donors were drawn from the approximately 120-subject validation cohort, separate from the approximately 620-subject first cohort. The data were produced by immunoSEQ multiplex PCR, yet TCRdb's version contains in-frame clones alone and is incomplete. The sample consists of approximately 220,000 clones, around 90% of them appearing once. As for this clone: What it binds is unknown.

Material for sequencing was PBMCs. This TCR was sampled from a woman under 30 in good health and CMV-seronegative.

The CDR3: CASRGQGDYGYTF. CDR3 in DNA: TGTGCCAGTAGAGGCCAGGGTGACTATGGCTACACCTTC. This rearrangement joins TRBV19 to TRBJ1-2; tentative D call: TRBD1 (5 bases). With 6 bases removed from V and 3 bases from J, the gap between germline ends came to 11 bases. The CDR3 extends over 13 amino acids. The germline CDR1 and CDR2 sequences are LNHDA and SQIVND (reference sequence).